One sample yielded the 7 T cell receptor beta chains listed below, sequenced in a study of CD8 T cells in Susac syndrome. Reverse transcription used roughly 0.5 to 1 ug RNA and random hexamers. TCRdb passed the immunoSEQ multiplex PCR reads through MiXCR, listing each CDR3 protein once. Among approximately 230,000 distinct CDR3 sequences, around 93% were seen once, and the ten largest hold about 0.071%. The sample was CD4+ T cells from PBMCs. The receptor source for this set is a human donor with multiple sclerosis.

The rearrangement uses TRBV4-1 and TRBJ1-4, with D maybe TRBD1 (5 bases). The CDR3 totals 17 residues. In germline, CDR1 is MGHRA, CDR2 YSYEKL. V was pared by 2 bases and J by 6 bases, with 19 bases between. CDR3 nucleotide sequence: TGCGCCAGCAGCCAAAGGGGCCGACAGAGGAGGGATGAAAAACTGTTTTTT. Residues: CASSQRGRQRRDEKLFF.

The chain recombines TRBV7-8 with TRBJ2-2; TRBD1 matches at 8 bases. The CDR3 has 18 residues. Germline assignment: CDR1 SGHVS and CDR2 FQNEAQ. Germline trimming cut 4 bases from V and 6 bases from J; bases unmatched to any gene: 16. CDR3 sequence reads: CASSYLRPGQGRPGELFF. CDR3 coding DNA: TGTGCCAGCAGCTACCTACGACCTGGACAGGGACGGCCCGGGGAGCTGTTTTTT.

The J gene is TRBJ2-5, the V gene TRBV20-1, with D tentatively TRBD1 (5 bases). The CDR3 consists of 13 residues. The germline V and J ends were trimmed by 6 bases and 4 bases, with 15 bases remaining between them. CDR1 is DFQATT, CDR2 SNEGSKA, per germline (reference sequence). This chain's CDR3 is CSAGLARLETQYF. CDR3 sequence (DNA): TGCAGTGCGGGGCTCGCTCGGTTAGAGACCCAGTACTTC.

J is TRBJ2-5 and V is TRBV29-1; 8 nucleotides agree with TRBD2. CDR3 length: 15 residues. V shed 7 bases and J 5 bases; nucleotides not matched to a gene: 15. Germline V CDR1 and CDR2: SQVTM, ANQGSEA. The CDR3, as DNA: TGCAGCGCCCCAGGGGCGGGGGGCCCCGGGGAGACCCAGTACTTC. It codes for CSAPGAGGPGETQYF. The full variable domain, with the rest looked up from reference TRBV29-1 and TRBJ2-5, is SAVISQKPSRDICQRGTSLTIQCQVDSQVTMMFWYRQQPGQSLTLIATANQGSEATYESGFVIDKFPISRPNLTFSTLTVSNMSPEDSSIYLCSAPGAGGPGETQYFGPGTRLLVL.

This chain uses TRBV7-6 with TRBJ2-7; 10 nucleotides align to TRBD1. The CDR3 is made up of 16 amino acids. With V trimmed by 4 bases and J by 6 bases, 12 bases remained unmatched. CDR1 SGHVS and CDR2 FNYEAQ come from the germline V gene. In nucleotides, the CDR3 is TGTGCCAGCAGCTCATCAACCGGGACAGGGGTTGGCGAGCAGTACTTC. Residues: CASSSSTGTGVGEQYF. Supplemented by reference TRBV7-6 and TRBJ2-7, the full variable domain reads GAGVSQSPRYKVTKRGQDVALRCDPISGHVSLYWYRQALGQGPEFLTYFNYEAQQDKSGLPNDRFSAERPEGSISTLTIQRTEQRDSAMYRCASSSSTGTGVGEQYFGPGTRLTVT.

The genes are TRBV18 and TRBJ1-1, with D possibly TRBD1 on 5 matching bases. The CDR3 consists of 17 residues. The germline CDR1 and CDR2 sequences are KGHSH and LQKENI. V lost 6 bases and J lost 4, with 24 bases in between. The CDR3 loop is CASSQDMTGGGGTEAFF. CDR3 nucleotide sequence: TGTGCCAGCTCGCAGGACATGACCGGTGGGGGGGGCACTGAAGCTTTCTTT.

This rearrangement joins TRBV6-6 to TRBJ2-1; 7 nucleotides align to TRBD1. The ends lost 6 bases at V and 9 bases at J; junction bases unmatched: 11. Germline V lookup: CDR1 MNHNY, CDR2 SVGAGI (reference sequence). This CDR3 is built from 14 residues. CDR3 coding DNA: TGTGCCAGCAGGGACCGGGACAGAGTGGGTGAGCAGTTCTTC. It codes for CASRDRDRVGEQFF.